These 11 T cell receptor beta chains originate from one sample sequenced in a study of blood T cells in healthy people across ages. A sample-barcoded 5' primer and a J-beta primer mix were used in a second PCR of roughly 6 to 12 cycles. MiXCR was run by TCRdb on the 5' RACE reads, yielding one entry per CDR3 protein. The sample lists 1.4 million or so distinct CDR3 sequences; 35% to 45% were seen once. The sequenced sample was blood. The receptors derive from a woman between 18 and 29 years old in good health.

This clonotype has ten or more counts. V is TRBV4-3 and J is TRBJ1-6; D remains ambiguous. The CDR3 has 14 amino acids. Germline V lookup: CDR1 LGHNA, CDR2 YSLEER. Trimming stripped 0 bases from V and 10 bases from J, with 10 bases between. CDR3 in amino acids: CASSQDSLTSPLHF. The CDR3 region has the DNA TGCGCCAGCAGCCAAGATTCGCTGACCTCACCCCTCCACTTT.

The chain is built from TRBV6-5 and TRBJ2-5; D is ambiguous. Trimming cost V 4 bases and J 7 bases, with 10 bases left between them. Per the germline V gene, CDR1 is MNHEY and CDR2 is SVGAGI. The CDR3 loop spans 12 amino acids. The CDR3 here is CASSSLWGTQYF. As DNA, the CDR3 is TGTGCCAGCAGTTCCCTCTGGGGGACCCAGTACTTC.

This clonotype was detected only a few times. Possible read error: a much larger clone is one base away. DNA of the CDR3: TGTGCCAGCAGTGATTACCGGACGTACAATGAGCAGTTCTTC. Translating gives CASSDYRTYNEQFF. This rearrangement joins TRBV6-2 or TRBV6-3 to TRBJ2-1, with unresolved D. V lost 5 bases, J lost 4 bases, and 12 bases lay in between. Germline CDR1 reads MNHEY; CDR2 reads SVGEGT. The CDR3 extends over 14 amino acids.

This chain joins TRBV6-2 or TRBV6-3 and TRBJ1-5; D gene ambiguous. The germline V and J ends were trimmed by 2 bases and 3 bases, with 11 bases remaining between them. The V gene's germline CDR1 is MNHEY and CDR2 SVGEGT. The CDR3 is 15 amino acids. Here the CDR3 DNA reads TGTGCCAGCAGTTACGGAGCCAGACTCAATCAGCCCCAGCATTTT. It translates to CASSYGARLNQPQHF.

The chain has TRBV6-5 and TRBJ2-5; either TRBD1 or TRBD2 may supply D (7 bases each). This CDR3 has 14 residues. Trimming cost V 8 bases and J 11 bases, with 24 bases left between them. CDR1 is MNHEY, CDR2 SVGAGI, per germline. The CDR3 bases are TGTGCCAGCCTAAGGGGAGGGGGCGGCGATGAGCAGTACTTC. Translated, it gives CASLRGGGGDEQYF.

The chain recombines TRBV18 with TRBJ2-5; D is ambiguous. Trimming shortened V by 4 bases and J by 5 bases, and 11 bases separated the two germline ends. Germline assignment: CDR1 KGHSH and CDR2 LQKENI. The CDR3 extends over 13 amino acids. CDR3: CASSRRPGETQYF. The CDR3 DNA follows: TGTGCCAGCTCACGTCGTCCTGGCGAGACCCAGTACTTC.

The chain employs TRBV25-1 and TRBJ2-7, with D possibly TRBD2 on 5 matching bases. The V gene lost 5 bases and the J gene lost 2 bases, with 13 bases spanning the gap. The CDR3 is 14 residues long. Germline V gene lookup returns CDR1 MGHDK and CDR2 SYGVNS. Here the CDR3 reads CASSSPYGTYEQYF. In DNA, the CDR3 is TGTGCCAGCAGTTCCCCATACGGGACCTACGAGCAGTACTTC.

This clonotype occurred once. This sequence joins TRBV7-2 and TRBJ2-1; 7 positions agree with TRBD1. The closer fit of TRBJ2-7 to the DNA end suggests the J call may be wrong. CDR3 size: 16 residues. Germline CDR1 reads SGHTA; CDR2 reads FQGNSA. Written as DNA, the CDR3 is TGTGCCAGCAGCTTGTTGACCACGACAGGGTACAATGAGCAGTACTTC. It translates to CASSLLTTTGYNEQYF.

The genes are TRBV18 and TRBJ1-6; D is unresolved. The CDR3 has 17 residues. Per germline, CDR1 KGHSH and CDR2 LQKENI. The V end was cut by 3 bases, the J end by 0 bases, with 12 bases between. CDR3 region: CASSPAFESSYNSPLHF. The CDR3 DNA reads as TGTGCCAGCTCACCCGCCTTTGAGAGCTCCTATAATTCACCCCTCCACTTT. The complete variable domain, with remaining parts taken from reference TRBV18 and TRBJ1-6, reads NAGVMQNPRHLVRRRGQEARLRCSPMKGHSHVYWYRQLPEEGLKFMVYLQKENIIDESGMPKERFSAEFPKEGPSILRIQQVVRGDSAAYFCASSPAFESSYNSPLHFGNGTRLTVT.

In nucleotides, the CDR3 is TGTGCCAGCCGCGCCCCCACCCTCTACAATGAGCAGTACTTC. It yields the protein CASRAPTLYNEQYF. The chain recombines TRBV2 with TRBJ2-5, with D unresolved. The CDR3 has 14 residues. Germline V gives CDR1 SNHLY, CDR2 FYNNEI. V was clipped by 8 bases and J by 11 bases, with 24 bases between them.

The chain joins TRBV12-3 or TRBV12-4 to TRBJ1-2; 11 bases map to TRBD1. Germline trimming cut 6 bases from V and 7 bases from J; bases unmatched to any gene: 7. The CDR3 consists of 14 residues. The CDR3 region is CASSMDRGLCGYTF. The CDR3 coding sequence is TGTGCCAGCAGCATGGACAGGGGGCTGTGTGGCTACACCTTC.